The T cell receptor beta chain described here comes from a study of spatial heterogeneity in lung cancer. In the study overall: Alpha-chain sequences were consistently detected less often than beta-chain sequences. Raw-read counts averaged over ten per unique TCR and UMI combination.

By sample fraction, this clonotype is medium-sized. Trimming pared 3 bases from V and 5 bases from J, leaving 17 bases between. This CDR3 is 15 amino acids long. Time point noted: sample taken at primary tumor resection. No cells were sorted before sequencing. The whole RNA sequenced was extracted from tumor, nontumor lung or frozen PBMC. Patients with untreated early-stage non-small cell lung cancer, numbering 72, were the donors. Carried by each TCR cDNA molecule was a unique molecular identifier. MiXCR was run by TCRdb on the 5' RACE reads, yielding one entry per CDR3 protein. Of approximately 82,000 distinct CDR3 sequences listed, over 9.5% are singletons.

This clonotype was sampled from a male donor with early-stage non-small cell lung cancer. The chain couples TRBV12-3 or TRBV12-4 to TRBJ2-7; D is perhaps TRBD1 or TRBD2 (5 bases each). The sample was PBMCs, taken at surgery. The CDR3 region is CASSFLGLGVDEQYF. CDR3 nucleotide sequence: TGTGCCAGCAGTTTTTTGGGCCTGGGGGTCGACGAGCAGTACTTC.